This TCR beta chain was sequenced during a study of blood T cell repertoires in COVID-19. Study-level background: The United States, Italy and Spain provided the acute and convalescent COVID-19 samples.

The J segment lost 5 bases and the V segment lost 1 base, leaving 3 bases of the junction unmatched. CDR1 KGHSH and CDR2 LQKENI come from the germline V gene. The CDR3 has 15 amino acids. TCRdb keeps only in-frame clones here, not all; method: immunoSEQ multiplex PCR. The sample lists roughly 160,000 clones; 80% to 85% were seen once. About this clone: Other DNA sequences in this specimen translate into the identical CDR3.

The sequencing input was peripheral blood. This chain links TRBV18 with TRBJ2-5; 11 positions match TRBD1. This TCR was recovered from an older woman with acute or convalescent COVID-19. CDR3 sequence reads: CASSPRTGGGETQYF. CDR3 sequence (DNA): TGTGCCAGCTCACCACGGACAGGGGGCGGTGAGACCCAGTACTTC.